These T cell receptor beta chains were read from a single sample in a study of T cell repertoires in cytomegalovirus infection. TCRdb re-called the reads with MiXCR, one entry per CDR3 protein. The table shows a few hundred thousand distinct CDR3 sequences, with 17% occurring only once. Sequencing was carried out using CD8+ T cells from PBMCs. The receptors originated from a human donor in good health (CMV status not recorded). Some clones in this sample may be carry-over from other donors' samples. The CDR3 runs from the conserved cysteine through the conserved F or W. The order of the fields is V gene, clone size, J gene, D gene, CDR3 protein, CDR3 DNA. D genes are given only for firm matches. Clone size is stated in some rows and not others, as once, few, many or a class when expanded.

>TRBV5-6|few|TRBJ2-7|-
CASSLEPETYEQYF
TGTGCCAGCAGCTTGGAACCAGAAACCTACGAGCAGTACTTC
>TRBV6-2/TRBV6-3|few|TRBJ2-7|-
CASETRDYEQYF
TGTGCCAGCGAAACCCGGGACTACGAGCAGTACTTC
>TRBV12-3/TRBV12-4|-|TRBJ1-1|-
CASSRLSEAFF
TGTGCCAGCAGTCGCCTTTCTGAAGCTTTCTTT
>TRBV5-7|many|TRBJ2-7|-
CASRKDGRSYEQYF
TGTGCCAGCAGGAAGGACGGCCGCTCCTACGAGCAGTACTTC
>TRBV12-3/TRBV12-4|-|TRBJ1-4|TRBD1
CASSAPADRVSNEKLFF
TGTGCCAGCAGTGCGCCGGCTGACAGGGTGTCTAATGAAAAACTGTTTTTT
>TRBV7-8|-|TRBJ1-4|-
CASSLFALQVNEKLFF
TGTGCCAGCAGCCTTTTCGCTTTACAAGTTAATGAAAAACTGTTTTTT
>TRBV27|many|TRBJ2-7|-
CASSLKQPYEQYF
TGTGCCAGCAGTTTAAAACAGCCCTACGAGCAGTACTTC
>TRBV19|few|TRBJ2-7|-
CASSNMGGTYEQYF
TGTGCCAGTAGTAACATGGGGGGAACCTACGAGCAGTACTTC
>TRBV4-3|-|TRBJ1-1|TRBD1
CASSQGTGGLDTEAFF
TGCGCCAGCAGCCAAGGGACAGGGGGTTTGGACACTGAAGCTTTCTTT
>TRBV6-2/TRBV6-3|many|TRBJ2-7|TRBD1
CASTQIGTGSDYEQYF
TGTGCCAGCACCCAGATCGGGACAGGATCCGACTACGAGCAGTACTTC
>TRBV6-2/TRBV6-3|few|TRBJ1-5|-
CASSYDGGVSSNQPQHF
TGTGCCAGCAGTTACGACGGCGGGGTATCAAGCAATCAGCCCCAGCATTTT
>TRBV7-2|many|TRBJ2-5|TRBD2
CASSPSAGESKETQYF
TGTGCCAGCAGCCCTAGCGCGGGAGAATCTAAAGAGACCCAGTACTTC
>TRBV6-5|-|TRBJ2-2|-
CASSYGGRSTGELFF
TGTGCCAGCAGTTACGGGGGTCGCAGCACCGGGGAGCTGTTTTTT
>TRBV7-6|many|TRBJ2-2|-
CASSPRDPGIGGELFF
TGTGCCAGCAGCCCAAGGGACCCGGGTATTGGCGGGGAGCTGTTTTTT
>TRBV4-1|-|TRBJ2-5|-
CASSQAGTLEETQYF
TGCGCCAGCAGCCAAGCCGGGACATTAGAAGAGACCCAGTACTTC
>TRBV7-9|few|TRBJ2-1|TRBD2
CASSSRLAGGSSSYNEQFF
TGTGCCAGCAGCTCAAGACTAGCGGGGGGATCGAGCTCCTACAATGAGCAGTTCTTC
>TRBV7-9|few|TRBJ1-4|-
CASSLRGNEKLFF
TGTGCCAGCAGCTTGCGGGGTAATGAAAAACTGTTTTTT
>TRBV28|many|TRBJ2-3|TRBD2
CASSLYGLATDTQYF
TGTGCCAGCAGTTTGTACGGACTAGCCACAGATACGCAGTATTTT
>TRBV14|many|TRBJ2-7|-
CASSQEYLSGATYEQYF
TGTGCCAGCAGCCAAGAGTACCTATCAGGGGCCACCTACGAGCAGTACTTC
>TRBV19|few|TRBJ1-5|-
CASSHSAYSNQPQHF
TGTGCCAGTAGTCATTCGGCTTATAGCAATCAGCCCCAGCATTTT
>TRBV6-1|-|TRBJ2-3|TRBD2
CASSWGAGVKTDTQYF
TGTGCCAGCAGTTGGGGAGCGGGGGTTAAGACAGATACGCAGTATTTT
>TRBV7-6|many|TRBJ2-3|-
CASSLGPDTDTQYF
TGTGCCAGCAGCTTAGGGCCTGACACAGATACGCAGTATTTT
>TRBV19|-|TRBJ1-5|-
CASSITLEIYSNQPQHF
TGTGCCAGTAGTATAACTTTAGAGATCTATAGCAATCAGCCCCAGCATTTT
>TRBV6-2/TRBV6-3|few|TRBJ2-7|-
CASSYSPADSAYEQYF
TGTGCCAGCAGTTACTCCCCTGCTGACTCCGCCTACGAGCAGTACTTC
>TRBV7-2|many|TRBJ2-1|TRBD1
CARPFTGDRVLNEQFF
TGTGCCAGACCCTTTACGGGGGACAGGGTGCTCAATGAGCAGTTCTTC
>TRBV28|-|TRBJ2-7|-
CASSSPPWRVRSYEQYF
TGTGCCAGCAGTTCCCCCCCCTGGCGGGTTCGCTCCTACGAGCAGTACTTC
>TRBV7-9|many|TRBJ2-7|TRBD1
CASSLGQGRSYEQYF
TGTGCCAGCAGCTTGGGACAGGGCAGATCCTACGAGCAGTACTTC
>TRBV28|few|TRBJ1-1|-
CASSTPGGNTEAFF
TGTGCCAGCAGTACCCCTGGGGGAAACACTGAAGCTTTCTTT
>TRBV19|-|TRBJ2-7|TRBD1
CASSPAGQATYEQYF
TGTGCCAGTAGTCCGGCGGGACAGGCCACCTACGAGCAGTACTTC
>TRBV20-1|many|TRBJ1-1|TRBD1
CIPGGKQGTNTEAFF
TGCATCCCGGGGGGGAAACAGGGGACGAACACTGAAGCTTTCTTT
>TRBV6-5|many|TRBJ2-7|-
CASSYSEGLSYEQYF
TGTGCCAGCAGTTACTCTGAGGGCCTCTCCTACGAGCAGTACTTC
>TRBV7-6|-|TRBJ1-1|-
CASSLKGNAEAFF
TGTGCCAGCAGCTTGAAGGGTAACGCTGAAGCTTTCTTT
>TRBV12-3/TRBV12-4|few|TRBJ2-2|TRBD1
CASSPQGAGTGELFF
TGTGCCAGCAGCCCACAGGGGGCGGGCACCGGGGAGCTGTTTTTT
>TRBV7-8|many|TRBJ1-5|TRBD1
CASSLDRGHQPQHF
TGTGCCAGCAGCTTGGACAGGGGTCATCAGCCCCAGCATTTT
>TRBV7-8|many|TRBJ2-1|TRBD2
CASSSGTINNEQFF
TGTGCCAGCAGCTCCGGGACTATAAACAATGAGCAGTTCTTC
>TRBV6-5|-|TRBJ2-7|TRBD1
CASSYSDRGYEQYF
TGTGCCAGCAGTTACTCGGACAGGGGCTACGAGCAGTACTTC
>TRBV7-2|-|TRBJ2-3|-
CASSASVSDTQYF
TGTGCCAGCAGCGCCTCAGTTTCGGATACGCAGTATTTT
>TRBV6-2/TRBV6-3|-|TRBJ1-3|-
CASSPGFGNTIYF
TGTGCCAGCAGCCCAGGGTTCGGCAACACCATATATTTT
>TRBV11-1|many|TRBJ1-6|-
CASCSGLGDSPLHF
TGTGCCAGCTGCAGCGGGCTGGGGGATTCACCCCTCCACTTT